This T cell receptor (beta chain) originates from a study of Ad26.COV2.S vaccination and SARS-CoV-2 variants. The wider study: The donor participated in the COV1001 trial, in its Ad26.COV2.S arm. Intramuscular Ad26.COV2.S doses were given once or twice, 56 days apart.

Trimming shortened V by 0 bases and J by 1 base, and 7 bases separated the two germline ends. This CDR3 is 14 amino acids long. Germline values: CDR1 SGHNT, CDR2 YYREEE (reference sequence). Clones were sequenced by immunoSEQ multiplex PCR, and TCRdb holds only the in-frame ones, with some missing. The sample holds around 450,000 clones, approximately 92% seen once. About this clone: No antigen is known for it.

The treatment was: approximately 18 received Ad26.COV2.S at low or high dose, single or two shots; about 5 received placebo; per-sample allocation not given. Samples were taken on day 63 after the first vaccine or placebo injection. Study-wide results and limits: Reportedly, spike-specific CD8+ and CD4+ T cell responses achieved substantial breadth once vaccination had taken place. The TCR-based breadth and depth measures might underestimate overall T cell responses.

This receptor was identified in a person between 18 and 65 years old who received the Ad26.COV2.S COVID-19 vaccine or a placebo. The sequencing used peripheral blood, collected in a trial of Ad26.COV2.S vaccine versus placebo. This sequence joins TRBV5-4 and TRBJ1-2; D ambiguous. The chain's CDR3 is CASSLALGNYGYTF. The CDR3 nucleotides read TGTGCCAGCAGCTTGGCCCTGGGTAACTATGGCTACACCTTC. The full variable domain, in which reference TRBV5-4 and TRBJ1-2 provide the parts outside the CDR3, is ETGVTQSPTHLIKTRGQQVTLRCSSQSGHNTVSWYQQALGQGPQFIFQYYREEENGRGNFPPRFSGLQFPNYSSELNVNALELDDSALYLCASSLALGNYGYTFGSGTRLTVV.